This T cell receptor (beta chain) was found in a study of vaccination effects on CD4 cells after COVID-19. Study details: Participants completed two doses of the BNT162b2 or mRNA-1273 vaccine. A couple of convalescent patients each provided a sample, at 16 days and at one week before vaccination.

V was trimmed by 6 bases and J by 1 base, leaving 12 bases between them. The CDR3 spans 14 residues. Germline CDR1 is MGHDK and CDR2 is SYGVNS. Before sequencing, viral peptide pools were used by the ViraFEST assay to expand antigen-specific CD4+ T cells. Cells that had been cultured for about 10 days were the source of isolated CD4+ T cells. SARS-CoV-2 infection was confirmed by PCR in the person between March and December 2020. Assay: immunoSEQ multiplex PCR; the TCRdb copy retains only in-frame clones and omits some. Among 20,000 or so clones listed, 60% to 80% were seen once. Points on this clone: Antigen specificity is unknown.

The chain combines TRBV25-1 with TRBJ1-1; no clear D gene. The clonotype originates from a human donor who had a prior SARS-CoV-2 infection. The material sequenced was CD4+ T cells from PBMCs cultured with SARS-CoV-2 spike peptides, taken before COVID-19 vaccination. Here the CDR3 reads CASSQDGKNTEAFF. The CDR3 nucleotides read TGTGCCAGCAGCCAGGACGGCAAGAACACTGAAGCTTTCTTT.